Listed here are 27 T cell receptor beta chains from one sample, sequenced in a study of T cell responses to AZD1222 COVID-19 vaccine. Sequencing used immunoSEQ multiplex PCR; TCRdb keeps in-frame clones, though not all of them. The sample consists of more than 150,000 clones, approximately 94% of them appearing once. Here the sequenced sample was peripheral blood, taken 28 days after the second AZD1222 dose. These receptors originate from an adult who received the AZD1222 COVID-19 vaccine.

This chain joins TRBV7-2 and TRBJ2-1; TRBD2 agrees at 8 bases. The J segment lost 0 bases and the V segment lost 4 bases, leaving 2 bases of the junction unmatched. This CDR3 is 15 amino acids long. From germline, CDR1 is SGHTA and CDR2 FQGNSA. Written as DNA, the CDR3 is TGTGCCAGCAGCTCAACTAGCGGCTCCTACAATGAGCAGTTCTTC. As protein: CASSSTSGSYNEQFF.

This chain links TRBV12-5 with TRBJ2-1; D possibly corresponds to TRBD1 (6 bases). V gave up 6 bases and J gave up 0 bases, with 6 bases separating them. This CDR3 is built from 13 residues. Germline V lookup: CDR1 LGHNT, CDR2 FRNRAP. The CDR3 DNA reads TGTGCTAGTGGAGGGGGCTCCTACAATGAGCAGTTCTTC. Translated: CASGGGSYNEQFF.

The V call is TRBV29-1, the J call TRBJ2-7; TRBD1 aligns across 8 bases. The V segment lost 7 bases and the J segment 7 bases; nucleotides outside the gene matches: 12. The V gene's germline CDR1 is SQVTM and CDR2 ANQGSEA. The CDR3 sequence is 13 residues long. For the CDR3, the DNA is TGCAGCGCTGGGACAGGCCTCTCTTTGGAGCAGTACTTC. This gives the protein CSAGTGLSLEQYF.

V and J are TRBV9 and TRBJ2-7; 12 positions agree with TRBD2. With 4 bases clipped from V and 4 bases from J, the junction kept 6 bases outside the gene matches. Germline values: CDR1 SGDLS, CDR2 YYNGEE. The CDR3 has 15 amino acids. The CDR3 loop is CASSPRTSGVYEQYF. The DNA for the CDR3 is TGTGCCAGCAGCCCCCGGACTAGCGGGGTATACGAGCAGTACTTC.

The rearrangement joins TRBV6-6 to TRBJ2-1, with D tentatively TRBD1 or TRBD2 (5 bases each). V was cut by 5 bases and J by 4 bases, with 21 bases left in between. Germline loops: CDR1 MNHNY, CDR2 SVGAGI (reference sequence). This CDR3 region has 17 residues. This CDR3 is CASSRGPPLAAYNEQFF. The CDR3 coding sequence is TGTGCCAGCAGTCGGGGACCTCCGCTAGCTGCTTACAATGAGCAGTTCTTC.

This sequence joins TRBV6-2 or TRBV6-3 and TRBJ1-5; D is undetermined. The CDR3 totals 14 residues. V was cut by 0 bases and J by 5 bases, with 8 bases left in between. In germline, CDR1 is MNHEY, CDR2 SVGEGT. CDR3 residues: CASSYSILYQPQHF. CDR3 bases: TGTGCCAGCAGTTACTCGATTTTGTATCAGCCCCAGCATTTT.

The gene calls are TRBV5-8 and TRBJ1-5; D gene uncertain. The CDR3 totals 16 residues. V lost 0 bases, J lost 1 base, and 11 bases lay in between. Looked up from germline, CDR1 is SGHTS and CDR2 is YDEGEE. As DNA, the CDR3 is TGTGCCAGCAGCTTGGAAGGAGCAGCGAGCAATCAGCCCCAGCATTTT. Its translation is CASSLEGAASNQPQHF.

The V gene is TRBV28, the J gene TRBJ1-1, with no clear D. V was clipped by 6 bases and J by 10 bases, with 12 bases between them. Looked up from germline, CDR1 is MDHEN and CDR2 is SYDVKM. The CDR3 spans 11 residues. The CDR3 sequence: CASRHRDGAFF. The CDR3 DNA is TGTGCCAGCAGGCACCGGGATGGAGCTTTCTTT.

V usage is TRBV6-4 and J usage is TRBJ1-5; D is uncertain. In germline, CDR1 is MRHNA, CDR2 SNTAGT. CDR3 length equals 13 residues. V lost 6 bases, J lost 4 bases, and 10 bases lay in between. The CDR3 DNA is TGTGCCAGCAGCTCGCGGGAAAATCAGCCCCAGCATTTT. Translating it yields CASSSRENQPQHF.

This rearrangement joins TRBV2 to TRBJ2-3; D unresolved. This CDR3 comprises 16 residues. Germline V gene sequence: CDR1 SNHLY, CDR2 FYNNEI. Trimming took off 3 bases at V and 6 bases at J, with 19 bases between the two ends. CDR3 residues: CASSERDPISPDTQYF. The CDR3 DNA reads TGTGCCAGCAGTGAGCGAGACCCCATTTCACCTGATACGCAGTATTTT.

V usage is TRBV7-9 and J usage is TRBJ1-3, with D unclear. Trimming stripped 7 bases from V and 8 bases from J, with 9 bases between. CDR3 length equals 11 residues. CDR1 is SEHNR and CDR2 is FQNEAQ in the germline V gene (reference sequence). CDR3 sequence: CASTTSDTIYF. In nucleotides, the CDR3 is TGTGCCAGCACCACCTCGGACACCATATATTTT.

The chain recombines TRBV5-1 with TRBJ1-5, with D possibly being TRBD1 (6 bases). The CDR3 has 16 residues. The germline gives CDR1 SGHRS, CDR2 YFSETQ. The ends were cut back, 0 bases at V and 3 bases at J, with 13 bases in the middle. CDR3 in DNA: TGCGCCAGCAGCTTGGGGGGGCTGCCAACCAATCAGCCCCAGCATTTT. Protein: CASSLGGLPTNQPQHF.

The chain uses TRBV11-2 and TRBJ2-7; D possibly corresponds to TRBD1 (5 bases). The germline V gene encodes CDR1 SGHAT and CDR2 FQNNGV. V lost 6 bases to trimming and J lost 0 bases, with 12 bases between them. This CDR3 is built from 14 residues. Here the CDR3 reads CASSPTASSYEQYF. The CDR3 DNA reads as TGTGCCAGCAGTCCGACAGCTTCCTCCTACGAGCAGTACTTC.

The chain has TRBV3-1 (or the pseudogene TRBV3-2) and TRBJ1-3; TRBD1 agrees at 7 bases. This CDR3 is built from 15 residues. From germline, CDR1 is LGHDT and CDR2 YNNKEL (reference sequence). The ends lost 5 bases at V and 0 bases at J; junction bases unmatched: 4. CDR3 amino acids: CASSVGTASGNTIYF. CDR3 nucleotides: TGTGCCAGCAGCGTAGGGACAGCCTCTGGAAACACCATATATTTT.

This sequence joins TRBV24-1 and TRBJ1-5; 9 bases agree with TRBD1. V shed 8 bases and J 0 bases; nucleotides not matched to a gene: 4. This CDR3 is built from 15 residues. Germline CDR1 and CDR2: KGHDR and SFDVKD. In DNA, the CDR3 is TGTGCCACCACCAAGACAGGGGGTAGCAATCAGCCCCAGCATTTT. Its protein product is CATTKTGGSNQPQHF.

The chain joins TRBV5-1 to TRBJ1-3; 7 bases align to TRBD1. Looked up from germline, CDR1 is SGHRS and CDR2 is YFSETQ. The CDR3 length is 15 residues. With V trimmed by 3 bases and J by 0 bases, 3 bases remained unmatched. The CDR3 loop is CASSSRTGSGNTIYF. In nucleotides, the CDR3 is TGCGCCAGCAGCTCCCGGACAGGCTCTGGAAACACCATATATTTT.

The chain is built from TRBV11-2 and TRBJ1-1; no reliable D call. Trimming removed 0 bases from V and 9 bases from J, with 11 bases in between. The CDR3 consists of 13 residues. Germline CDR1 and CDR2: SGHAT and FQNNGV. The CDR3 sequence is CASSLDQRRQAFF. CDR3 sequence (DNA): TGTGCCAGCAGCTTAGATCAGAGGAGACAAGCTTTCTTT. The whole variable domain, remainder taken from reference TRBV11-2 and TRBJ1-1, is EAGVAQSPRYKIIEKRQSVAFWCNPISGHATLYWYQQILGQGPKLLIQFQNNGVVDDSQLPKDRFSAERLKGVDSTLKIQPAKLEDSAVYLCASSLDQRRQAFFGQGTRLTVV.

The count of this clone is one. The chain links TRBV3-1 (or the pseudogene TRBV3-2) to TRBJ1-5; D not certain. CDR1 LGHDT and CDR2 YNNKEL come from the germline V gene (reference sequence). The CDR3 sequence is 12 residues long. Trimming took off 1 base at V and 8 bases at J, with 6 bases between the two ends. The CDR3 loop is CASSQVIKPQHF. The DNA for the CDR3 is TGTGCCAGCAGCCAAGTTATCAAGCCCCAGCATTTT.

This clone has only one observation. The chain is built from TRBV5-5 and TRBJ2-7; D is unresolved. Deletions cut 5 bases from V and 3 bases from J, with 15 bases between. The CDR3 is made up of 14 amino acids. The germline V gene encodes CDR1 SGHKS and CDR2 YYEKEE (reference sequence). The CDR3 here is CASRRVGQSYEQYF. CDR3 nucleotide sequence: TGTGCCAGCAGACGCGTGGGCCAAAGCTACGAGCAGTACTTC.

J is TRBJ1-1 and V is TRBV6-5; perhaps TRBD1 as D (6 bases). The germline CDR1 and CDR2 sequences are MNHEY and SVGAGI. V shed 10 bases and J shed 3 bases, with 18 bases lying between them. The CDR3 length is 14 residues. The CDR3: CATNRGRGDTEAFF. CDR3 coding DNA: TGTGCCACCAATAGGGGCAGGGGTGACACTGAAGCTTTCTTT.

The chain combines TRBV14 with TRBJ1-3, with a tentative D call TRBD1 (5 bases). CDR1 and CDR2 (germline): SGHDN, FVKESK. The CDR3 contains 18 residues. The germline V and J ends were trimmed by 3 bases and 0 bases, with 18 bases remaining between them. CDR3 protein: CASSHWGKGRNSGNTIYF. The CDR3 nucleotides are TGTGCCAGCAGCCACTGGGGAAAGGGGCGAAACTCTGGAAACACCATATATTTT.

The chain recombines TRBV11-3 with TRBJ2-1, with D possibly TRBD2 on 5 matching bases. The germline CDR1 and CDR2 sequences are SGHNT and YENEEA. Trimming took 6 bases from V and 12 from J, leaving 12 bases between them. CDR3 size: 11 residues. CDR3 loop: CASSPSLLQFF. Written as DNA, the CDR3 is TGTGCCAGCAGTCCTAGCCTGTTGCAGTTCTTC.

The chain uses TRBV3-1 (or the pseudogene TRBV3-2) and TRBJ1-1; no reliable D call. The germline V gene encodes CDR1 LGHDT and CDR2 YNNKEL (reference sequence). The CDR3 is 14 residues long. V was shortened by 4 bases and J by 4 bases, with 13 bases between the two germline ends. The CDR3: CASSPVVKSTEAFF. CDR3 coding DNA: TGTGCCAGCAGCCCCGTGGTAAAATCCACTGAAGCTTTCTTT.

CDR3 DNA: TGTGCCAGCAGCTTAGACTCAACGAGCTCTGGAAACACCATATATTTT. Translating gives CASSLDSTSSGNTIYF. J is TRBJ1-3 and V is TRBV7-9; D ambiguous. Trimming cost V 1 base and J 0 bases, with 10 bases left between them. The CDR3 is made up of 16 amino acids. The germline V gene encodes CDR1 SEHNR and CDR2 FQNEAQ (reference sequence).

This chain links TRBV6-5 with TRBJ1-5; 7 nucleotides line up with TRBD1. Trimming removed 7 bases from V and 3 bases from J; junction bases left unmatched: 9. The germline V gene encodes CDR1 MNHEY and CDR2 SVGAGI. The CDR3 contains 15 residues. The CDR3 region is CASTTGETNNQPQHF. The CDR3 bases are TGTGCCAGCACCACAGGGGAGACGAACAATCAGCCCCAGCATTTT.

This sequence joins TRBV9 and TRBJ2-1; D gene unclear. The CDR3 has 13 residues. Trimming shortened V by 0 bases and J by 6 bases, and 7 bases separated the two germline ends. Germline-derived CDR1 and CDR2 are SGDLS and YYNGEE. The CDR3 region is CASSVGLPNEQFF. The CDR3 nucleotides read TGTGCCAGCAGCGTAGGGCTGCCCAATGAGCAGTTCTTC.

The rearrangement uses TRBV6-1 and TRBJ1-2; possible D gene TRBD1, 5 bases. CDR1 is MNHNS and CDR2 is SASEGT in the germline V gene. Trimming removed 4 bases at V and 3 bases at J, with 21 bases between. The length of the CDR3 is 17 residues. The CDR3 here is CASSASQGALIDYGYTF. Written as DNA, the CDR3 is TGTGCCAGCAGTGCCTCGCAGGGTGCGTTGATTGACTATGGCTACACCTTC.